This T cell receptor (beta chain) was retrieved from a study of blood T cell repertoires in COVID-19. Study-wide background: COVID-19 samples from acute and convalescent phases originated in the United States, Italy and Spain. PBMCs, B-cell-depleted T cells, or T cells were the source of the cDNA or gDNA that made up the material.

In the source study's methods: It was from reference gene primer amplification that nucleated cell counts were estimated. The data were produced by immunoSEQ multiplex PCR, yet TCRdb's version contains in-frame clones alone and is incomplete. That table gives V, J and clone size, and the DNA gave D and trimming. The sample shows some 160,000 clones, approximately 90% of them seen only once. This CDR3 has 14 amino acids. Per germline, CDR1 MNHEY and CDR2 SVGAGI. The V gene lost 10 bases and the J gene lost 6 bases, with 16 bases spanning the gap. Sequencing input: peripheral blood. The rearrangement uses TRBV6-5 and TRBJ1-6; D might be TRBD1 (6 bases). The TCR originated in a man aged 50-59 years who had recovered from COVID-19. In DNA form, the CDR3 reads TGTGCCACAAACAGAGGACAGAGTAATTCACCCCTCCACTTT. Translation gives CATNRGQSNSPLHF.